The 27 T cell receptor beta chains reported below all come from one sample, sequenced in a study of cytomegalovirus exposure and HLA in healthy donors. In the PCR, 60 Vbeta and 13 Jbeta primers were used. Produced via immunoSEQ multiplex PCR; TCRdb's table is partial and in-frame only. Here the sample table reports around 200,000 clones. The sample was PBMCs. The receptors were sampled from a girl aged 2 to 9 in good health and CMV-seropositive.

The V gene is TRBV5-4, the J gene TRBJ2-5; TRBD2 agrees at 16 bases. V lost 6 bases and J lost 5; bases outside the gene matches: 7. The CDR3 runs 16 residues. Germline-derived CDR1 and CDR2 are SGHNT and YYREEE (reference sequence). The DNA for the CDR3 is TGTGCCAGCACTTTGGGACTAGCGGGAGGGGGGGAGACCCAGTACTTC. Translated, it gives CASTLGLAGGGETQYF. Variable domain in full (rest from reference TRBV5-4 and TRBJ2-5): ETGVTQSPTHLIKTRGQQVTLRCSSQSGHNTVSWYQQALGQGPQFIFQYYREEENGRGNFPPRFSGLQFPNYSSELNVNALELDDSALYLCASTLGLAGGGETQYFGPGTRLLVL.

The chain couples TRBV5-1 to TRBJ1-4; 9 positions match TRBD1. This CDR3 has 17 residues. The junction had 9 bases not matched to a gene; V was cut back by 4 bases and J by 2 bases. Germline loops: CDR1 SGHRS, CDR2 YFSETQ. In nucleotides, the CDR3 is TGCGCCAGCAGCCAAGTGGGACAGGGAGCGACTAATGAAAAACTGTTTTTT. Translated: CASSQVGQGATNEKLFF.

This chain links TRBV2 with TRBJ2-1; 7 bases line up with TRBD2. This CDR3 region has 15 residues. The V segment lost 2 bases and the J segment 4 bases; nucleotides outside the gene matches: 5. Germline V gene sequence: CDR1 SNHLY, CDR2 FYNNEI. CDR3: CASSENGGGYNEQFF. CDR3 nucleotide sequence: TGTGCCAGCAGTGAAAATGGGGGGGGGTACAATGAGCAGTTCTTC.

The chain couples TRBV5-1 to TRBJ2-5; 7 nucleotides match TRBD1. In germline, CDR1 is SGHRS, CDR2 YFSETQ. With 0 bases clipped from V and 4 bases from J, the junction kept 3 bases outside the gene matches. This CDR3 region has 14 residues. The CDR3 here is CASSLAGTVETQYF. DNA of the CDR3: TGCGCCAGCAGCTTGGCCGGGACAGTAGAGACCCAGTACTTC.

This chain joins TRBV5-1 and TRBJ1-2; 10 bases map to TRBD1. V lost 5 bases, J lost 2 bases, and 6 bases stayed unmatched. The germline V gene encodes CDR1 SGHRS and CDR2 YFSETQ. This CDR3 comprises 15 residues. CDR3 residues: CASRPTGQGNYGYTF. The CDR3 DNA sequence: TGCGCCAGCAGACCCACGGGACAGGGGAACTATGGCTACACCTTC.

The chain uses TRBV5-1 and TRBJ2-7, with D tentatively TRBD1 (6 bases). Germline-derived CDR1 and CDR2 are SGHRS and YFSETQ. The CDR3 extends over 15 amino acids. The V end lost 0 bases, the J end lost 3 bases, and 13 bases lay between the germline ends. CDR3 amino acids: CASSLEGELHYEQYF. CDR3 coding DNA: TGCGCCAGCAGCTTGGAGGGGGAATTGCACTACGAGCAGTACTTC.

The chain employs TRBV11-2 and TRBJ1-1, with a possible D match to TRBD1 (6 bases). V was trimmed by 1 base and J by 1 base, leaving 7 bases between them. Germline CDR1 is SGHAT and CDR2 is FQNNGV. The CDR3 contains 14 residues. The CDR3 here is CASSLGTANTEAFF. DNA for the CDR3: TGTGCCAGCAGCTTAGGGACAGCGAACACTGAAGCTTTCTTT. Complete variable domain (other parts from reference TRBV11-2 and TRBJ1-1): EAGVAQSPRYKIIEKRQSVAFWCNPISGHATLYWYQQILGQGPKLLIQFQNNGVVDDSQLPKDRFSAERLKGVDSTLKIQPAKLEDSAVYLCASSLGTANTEAFFGQGTRLTVV.

This chain uses TRBV11-2 with TRBJ2-1; TRBD2 matches at 7 bases. Germline CDR1 reads SGHAT; CDR2 reads FQNNGV. This CDR3 region has 13 residues. V was pared by 5 bases and J by 10 bases, with 8 bases of the junction left unmatched. In DNA form, the CDR3 reads TGTGCCAGCAGCCCAGGTCTAGCGGCGGAGCAGTTCTTC. It translates to CASSPGLAAEQFF.

V gene TRBV7-2 combines with J gene TRBJ2-7, with 8 positions matching TRBD2. The CDR3 is made up of 15 amino acids. CDR1 SGHTA and CDR2 FQGNSA come from the germline V gene. The trim removed 3 bases at V and 5 bases at J, leaving 9 bases unmatched. The CDR3 loop is CASSLWAGGLDEQYF. DNA of the CDR3: TGTGCCAGCAGCTTGTGGGCGGGAGGCCTGGACGAGCAGTACTTC.

The rearrangement links TRBV6-5 to TRBJ2-3, with D possibly matching TRBD2 (5 bases). CDR3 size: 15 residues. The V end lost 4 bases, the J end lost 3 bases, and 14 bases lay between the germline ends. CDR1 MNHEY and CDR2 SVGAGI come from the germline V gene. The CDR3 sequence: CASSSRVEITDTQYF. In DNA form, the CDR3 reads TGTGCCAGCAGTTCGAGGGTGGAGATTACAGATACGCAGTATTTT.

The chain carries TRBV5-1 and TRBJ1-4; 7 bases align to TRBD1. V was clipped by 0 bases and J by 0 bases; unmatched bases: 8. This CDR3 contains 18 residues. Per germline, CDR1 SGHRS and CDR2 YFSETQ. CDR3 amino acids: CASSLGQGTLATNEKLFF. The CDR3 nucleotides read TGCGCCAGCAGCTTGGGACAGGGAACTTTGGCAACTAATGAAAAACTGTTTTTT.

CDR3 residues: CASSHRIPNTDTQYF. The DNA of the CDR3 is TGTGCCAGCAGCCACAGGATTCCAAACACAGATACGCAGTATTTT. This chain connects TRBV7-9 to TRBJ2-3; D may be TRBD1 (5 bases). The V and J ends lost 5 bases and 2 bases respectively, with 14 bases between them. Germline lookup yields CDR1 SEHNR and CDR2 FQNEAQ (reference sequence). The CDR3 loop spans 15 amino acids.

V gene TRBV7-2 combines with J gene TRBJ1-1; D may be TRBD1 (5 bases). This CDR3 contains 12 residues. Germline-derived CDR1 and CDR2 are SGHTA and FQGNSA. Trimming shortened V by 4 bases and J by 7 bases, and 10 bases separated the two germline ends. CDR3 DNA: TGTGCCAGCAGCTCGTCAGGGTTTGAAGCTTTCTTT. Protein sequence: CASSSSGFEAFF.

This chain uses TRBV28 with TRBJ1-2; 8 bases are a match to TRBD1. Germline CDR1 MDHEN, CDR2 SYDVKM. The CDR3 runs 16 residues. Germline trimming cut 2 bases from V and 3 bases from J; bases unmatched to any gene: 8. Written as DNA, the CDR3 is TGTGCCAGCAGTTTAGGTGCAGGGGGCGCTGACTATGGCTACACCTTC. It yields the protein CASSLGAGGADYGYTF.

The J gene is TRBJ2-7, the V gene TRBV30; no definite D call. Germline V gene lookup returns CDR1 GTSNPN and CDR2 SVGIG (reference sequence). V gave up 8 bases and J gave up 4 bases, with 18 bases separating them. The CDR3 is 13 residues long. The CDR3 coding sequence is TGTGCCGCTGTCCCTAGTAGGAATTACGAGCAGTACTTC. This sequence encodes CAAVPSRNYEQYF.

V and J are TRBV5-1 and TRBJ2-6; tentative D call: TRBD2 (6 bases). Germline values: CDR1 SGHRS, CDR2 YFSETQ. Trimming pared 0 bases from V and 0 bases from J, leaving 10 bases between. The CDR3 consists of 17 residues. CDR3 sequence (DNA): TGCGCCAGCAGCTTGGCGGGGAGGTCCTCTGGGGCCAACGTCCTGACTTTC. Translation gives CASSLAGRSSGANVLTF. The complete variable domain, with remaining parts taken from reference TRBV5-1 and TRBJ2-6, reads KAGVTQTPRYLIKTRGQQVTLSCSPISGHRSVSWYQQTPGQGLQFLFEYFSETQRNKGNFPGRFSGRQFSNSRSEMNVSTLELGDSALYLCASSLAGRSSGANVLTFGAGSRLTVL.

V gene TRBV13 combines with J gene TRBJ2-5, with D possibly matching TRBD1 (6 bases). The J call may be mistaken, given a closer DNA end match to TRBJ2-7. This CDR3 has 15 residues. Germline CDR1 is PRHDT and CDR2 is FYEKMQ (reference sequence). CDR3 sequence reads: CASSSGQSISYEQYF. The CDR3 DNA reads TGTGCCAGCAGCTCGGGACAATCGATAAGCTACGAGCAGTACTTC.

V gene TRBV7-2 combines with J gene TRBJ2-7; 11 bases are a match to TRBD2. The germline gives CDR1 SGHTA, CDR2 FQGNSA. V lost 5 bases to trimming and J lost 3 bases; unmatched junction nucleotides: 6. The CDR3 has 15 amino acids. The CDR3 loop reads CASSHRTSGFYEQYF. The CDR3 DNA reads TGTGCCAGCAGCCACCGGACTAGCGGGTTCTACGAGCAGTACTTC. The full variable domain, in which reference TRBV7-2 and TRBJ2-7 provide the parts outside the CDR3, is GAGVSQSPSNKVTEKGKDVELRCDPISGHTALYWYRQSLGQGLEFLIYFQGNSAPDKSGLPSDRFSAERTGGSVSTLTIQRTQQEDSAVYLCASSHRTSGFYEQYFGPGTRLTVT.

The chain recombines TRBV28 with TRBJ2-5, with a possible D match to TRBD1 (6 bases). The end of the DNA is better explained by TRBJ2-7, so the J call may be wrong. This CDR3 has 17 amino acids. The germline V gene has CDR1 MDHEN and CDR2 SYDVKM. The chain's CDR3 is CASSFPLGAGYSYEQYF. The DNA for the CDR3 is TGTGCCAGCAGTTTTCCTTTGGGGGCGGGTTACTCCTACGAGCAGTACTTC.

V usage is TRBV2 and J usage is TRBJ2-4; 9 bases are shared with TRBD1. V lost 8 bases to trimming and J lost 5 bases; unmatched junction nucleotides: 16. The CDR3 spans 17 residues. Per the germline V gene, CDR1 is SNHLY and CDR2 is FYNNEI. Written as DNA, the CDR3 is TGTGCCAGCTGTTTGTCTGTGGCCCGACAGGGGGAAAACATTCAGTACTTC. Protein product: CASCLSVARQGENIQYF.

The rearrangement links TRBV19 to TRBJ2-3; 8 bases match TRBD1. Germline CDR1 is LNHDA and CDR2 is SQIVND (reference sequence). The CDR3 is made up of 14 amino acids. The ends lost 5 bases at V and 1 base at J; junction bases unmatched: 2. CDR3 sequence: CASSAGQGTDTQYF. In nucleotides, the CDR3 is TGTGCCAGTAGTGCGGGACAGGGCACAGATACGCAGTATTTT. The full variable domain, rest sourced from reference TRBV19 and TRBJ2-3, is DGGITQSPKYLFRKEGQNVTLSCEQNLNHDAMYWYRQDPGQGLRLIYYSQIVNDFQKGDIAEGYSVSREKKESFPLTVTSAQKNPTAFYLCASSAGQGTDTQYFGPGTRLTVL.

The chain is built from TRBV5-4 and TRBJ1-5, with D tentatively TRBD1 (6 bases). Trimming pared 7 bases from V and 4 bases from J, leaving 15 bases between. CDR1 SGHNT and CDR2 YYREEE come from the germline V gene (reference sequence). The CDR3 contains 14 residues. CDR3: CASSLGGQNQPQHF. DNA for the CDR3: TGTGCCAGCTCCCTGGGGGGGCAGAATCAGCCCCAGCATTTT.

The CDR3 loop reads CASSQGTGGRGYTF. The CDR3 DNA reads TGCGCCAGCAGTCAGGGGACAGGGGGCCGGGGCTACACCTTC. The genes are TRBV5-1 and TRBJ1-2; 12 bases align to TRBD1. Trimming at V came to 5 bases and at J to 8 bases, leaving 7 bases not matched to a gene. This CDR3 spans 14 amino acids. Germline V CDR1 and CDR2: SGHRS, YFSETQ. Variable domain in full (rest from reference TRBV5-1 and TRBJ1-2): KAGVTQTPRYLIKTRGQQVTLSCSPISGHRSVSWYQQTPGQGLQFLFEYFSETQRNKGNFPGRFSGRQFSNSRSEMNVSTLELGDSALYLCASSQGTGGRGYTFGSGTRLTVV.

The V and J genes are TRBV6-5 and TRBJ2-2; D might be TRBD1 (6 bases). The CDR3 loop spans 16 amino acids. Germline V gene data show CDR1 as MNHEY and CDR2 as SVGAGI. V lost 0 bases to trimming and J lost 5 bases, with 13 bases between them. CDR3 residues: CASSYSYRVKTGELFF. CDR3 nucleotides: TGTGCCAGCAGTTACTCGTACAGGGTAAAAACCGGGGAGCTGTTTTTT.

V and J are TRBV5-1 and TRBJ1-5; D possibly corresponds to TRBD1 (5 bases). With 0 bases removed from V and 6 bases from J, the gap between germline ends came to 10 bases. The CDR3 length is 14 residues. Germline assignment: CDR1 SGHRS and CDR2 YFSETQ. The CDR3 is CASSLAGGGQPQHF. DNA of the CDR3: TGCGCCAGCAGCTTGGCGGGGGGGGGTCAGCCCCAGCATTTT.

The genes are TRBV10-3 and TRBJ2-7; 9 bases map to TRBD2. V lost 3 bases, J lost 3 bases, and 3 bases stayed unmatched. Germline CDR1 is ENHRY and CDR2 is SYGVKD. There are 14 residues in the CDR3. CDR3 amino acids: CAISDGTSSYEQYF. The CDR3 DNA sequence: TGTGCCATCAGTGACGGGACTAGCAGCTACGAGCAGTACTTC.

The chain has TRBV28 and TRBJ2-7, with D possibly TRBD2 on 6 matching bases. This CDR3 has 18 residues. In germline, CDR1 is MDHEN, CDR2 SYDVKM. V was cut by 3 bases and J by 3 bases, with 24 bases left in between. The DNA for the CDR3 is TGTGCCAGCAGTTTGCCCCCCGGGACTCCAGACCGCTACTACGAGCAGTACTTC. This encodes CASSLPPGTPDRYYEQYF.